This T cell receptor beta chain was documented in a study of a mutant IDH1 vaccine in newly diagnosed glioma. Study-level background: Patients had eight vaccinations, in weeks 1, 3, 5, 7, 11, 15, 19 and 23. Patients were started on vaccination 4-6 weeks after radiotherapy alone, or with temozolomide cycles. Therapy received beforehand was radiotherapy, temozolomide, or both, with most patients given both.

A single count supports this clone. Its antigen is undetermined. Specified time point: week 11, during vaccination. Doses of 300 ug of mutant IDH1 20-mer peptide were given with topical imiquimod. The data were produced by immunoSEQ multiplex PCR, yet TCRdb's version contains in-frame clones alone and is incomplete. The table includes 120,000 or so clones, around three quarters detected once. Germline V CDR1 and CDR2: SGHRS, YFSETQ. This CDR3 contains 15 residues. With 4 bases clipped from V and 4 bases from J, the junction kept 10 bases outside the gene matches. Sequenced material: PBMCs, taken from a glioma patient whose treatment included an IDH1 peptide vaccine. This receptor was taken from a man aged 35-49 years with glioma. J is TRBJ2-7 and V is TRBV5-1; 8 bases are a match to TRBD2. The CDR3 loop reads CASSSTGTRSYEQYF. The DNA for the CDR3 is TGCGCCAGCAGCAGTACCGGGACTAGATCTTACGAGCAGTACTTC.